The T cell receptor (beta chain) described here comes from a study of cytotoxic CD8 clonotypes in ibrutinib-treated CLL. Germline V gene sequence: CDR1 SEHNR, CDR2 FQNEAQ (reference sequence). Trimming stripped 5 bases from V and 14 bases from J, with 18 bases between. The CDR3 extends over 12 amino acids. Here immunoSEQ multiplex PCR was the method, and the copy in TCRdb shows in-frame clones only, minus some. Here the sample spans 110,000 to 150,000 clones, about 70% being singletons. The material sequenced was PBMCs, taken after 24 months of ibrutinib treatment. The sequence came from a human donor with chronic lymphocytic leukemia. J is TRBJ1-2 and V is TRBV7-9; maybe TRBD1 (5 bases). The CDR3, as DNA: TGTGCCAGCAGCGCGGACCGGGGACTTCGGACCTTC. Amino acid sequence: CASSADRGLRTF.